The T cell receptor beta chain under discussion was sequenced for a study of beta chain features in type 1 diabetes (dated by TCRdb to between 2018 and 2020). Concerning the study at large: Patients and healthy donors did not differ in mean age, gender distribution, total cell number or subset yield. Across all samples, 90 million to 130 million sorted cells were examined, and cell number per subset correlated strongly with RNA yield. The study compared the TCRB repertoires of sorted circulating CD4+ T cell subsets in recently diagnosed type 1 diabetes patients with those in matched healthy donors. Whereas all 30 or so donors provided naive and central memory subsets, regulatory and stem cell-like memory subsets were isolated from just 8 patients and roughly eight healthy donors. The investigation overall reported the following: Type 1 diabetes patients showed a moderate but significant shortening of TCRB CDR3 length in all four CD4+ subsets. Only small numbers of individuals were included in the HLA sub-analyses, which left unresolved whether HLA type had any influence on TCRB rearrangement. Shorter templates might have been favored by PCR, but patient and control samples were amplified and corrected together, so both groups would have been affected equally by any skew. Because cDNA rather than genomic DNA was sequenced, highly expressing activated cells could have been over-represented, although no difference in activation and CD3 levels was found between groups. Naive, central memory and regulatory TCRB repertoires appeared more similar among patients than among healthy donors. At VDJ recombination sites, patients with type 1 diabetes made fewer insertions and deleted more nucleotides, a pattern implying thymic rearrangement abnormalities.

This clone was counted only a few times. The target of this receptor is not known. Base-call qualities are not available, and no considerably larger clone is one nucleotide away. Each donor gave one peripheral blood draw, averaging approximately 110 mL, which was collected into heparinised tubes. Naive, central memory, regulatory and stem cell-like memory CD4+ T cells were sorted on a BD FACSAria II using a panel including CD45RO, CCR7, CD25, CD127, CD95 and CD27. All sorted populations exceeded 95% purity. PBMCs were separated immediately by Lymphoprep density gradient centrifugation and were stained directly, without being cultured. So that batch effects would be minimized, each experiment stained and sorted samples in pairs, pairing one healthy donor with one patient. Trimming accounts for 0 bases at V and 3 bases at J, while the number of junction bases matched to no gene is 4. For CDR1 and CDR2, the germline V gene lists SGDLS and YYNGEE. The CDR3 runs 16 amino acids, cysteine and phenylalanine included. Only CDR3 DNA remains: 48 bases, in frame from the first base.

The High Capacity cDNA Reverse Transcription Kit was used to reverse transcribe all of the isolated RNA, meaning that expressed TCRB transcripts were what got sequenced. Deep immunoSEQ sequencing was applied to naive, central memory and regulatory T cell samples, giving an average of about 3.8 million total reads per sample. After sorted cells were lysed in RLT buffer, RNA was extracted with DNase-treated RNeasy Micro or Mini kits, with the choice depending on cell number. To prevent cross-contamination, each cell subset was processed individually, whereas patient and healthy donor samples were processed jointly. TCRB sequences were amplified from cDNA with the immunoSEQ multiplex PCR, producing 87-bp fragments spanning the CDR3 region. Sequencing of the amplicons was done on the Illumina HiSeq platform. As for how the authors treated the data: Synthetic template baselines were used to correct PCR bias computationally, reads within Hamming distance 2 were collapsed together, and singletons that could not be merged were discarded. Reads were aligned to IMGT to assign V, D and J genes, CDR3 length, and insertions or deletions at six rearrangement sites. Within each subset, clonotype counts were normalized to sorted cell number, after which true diversity and Gini coefficients were computed with the tcR R package. The overlap coefficient, calculated on TCRB nucleotide sequences, was used to quantify repertoire sharing. TCRdb retrieved this table from immuneACCESS and kept in-frame rearrangements only. Not all clones are present; in checked studies, unresolved V genes account for under half, and no reason is known for the remainder. That table gives V, J and clone size, and the DNA gave D and trimming. The sample table lists some 180,000 clones, approximately 13% of them with a count of one. The ten largest account for 0.62% of the sample.

The TCR sequence derives from a woman aged 18 to 35 in good health. The rearranged segments are TRBV9 and TRBJ2-3, with 10 central nucleotides matching TRBD2. Input material: central memory CD4+ T cells from blood. The sequence in DNA is TGTGCCAGCAGCGTAGGGGCTAGCGGGAGAACAGATACGCAGTATTTT. It codes for CASSVGASGRTDTQYF. Here the CDR3 is joined to the reference TRBV9 and TRBJ2-3 genes, and the full variable domain is: DSGVTQTPKHLITATGQRVTLRCSPRSGDLSVYWYQQSLDQGLQFLIQYYNGEERAKGNILERFSAQQFPDLHSELNLSSLELGDSALYFCASSVGASGRTDTQYFGPGTRLTVL.